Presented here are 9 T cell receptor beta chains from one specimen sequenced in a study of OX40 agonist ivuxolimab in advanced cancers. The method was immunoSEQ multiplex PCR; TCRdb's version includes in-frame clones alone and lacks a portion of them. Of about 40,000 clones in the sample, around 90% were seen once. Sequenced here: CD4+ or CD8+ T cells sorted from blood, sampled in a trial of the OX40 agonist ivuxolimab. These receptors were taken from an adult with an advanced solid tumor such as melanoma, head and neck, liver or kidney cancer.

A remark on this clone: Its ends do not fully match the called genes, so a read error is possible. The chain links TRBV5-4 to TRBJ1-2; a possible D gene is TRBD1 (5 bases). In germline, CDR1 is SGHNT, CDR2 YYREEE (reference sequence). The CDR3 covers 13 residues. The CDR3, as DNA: TGCGCCAGCAGCCCGGGACCGAACTATGGCTACACCTTC. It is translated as CASSPGPNYGYTF. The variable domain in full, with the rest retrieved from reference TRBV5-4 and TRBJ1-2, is ETGVTQSPTHLIKTRGQQVTLRCSSQSGHNTVSWYQQALGQGPQFIFQYYREEENGRGNFPPRFSGLQFPNYSSELNVNALELDDSALYLCASSPGPNYGYTFGSGTRLTVV.

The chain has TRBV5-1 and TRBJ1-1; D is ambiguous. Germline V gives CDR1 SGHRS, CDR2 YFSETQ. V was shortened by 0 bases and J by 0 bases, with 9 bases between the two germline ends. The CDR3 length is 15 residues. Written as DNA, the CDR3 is TGCGCCAGCAGCTTGGACAGCTCCCTGAACACTGAAGCTTTCTTT. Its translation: CASSLDSSLNTEAFF. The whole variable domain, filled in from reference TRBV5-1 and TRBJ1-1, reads KAGVTQTPRYLIKTRGQQVTLSCSPISGHRSVSWYQQTPGQGLQFLFEYFSETQRNKGNFPGRFSGRQFSNSRSEMNVSTLELGDSALYLCASSLDSSLNTEAFFGQGTRLTVV.

DNA of the CDR3: TGTGCCAGCAGTGACAACACAGAAGGTGGTGAGCAGTACTTC. As protein: CASSDNTEGGEQYF. J is TRBJ2-7 and V is TRBV6-1, with D unclear. V dropped 3 bases and J dropped 7 bases, with 16 bases sitting between them. Germline V gene data show CDR1 as MNHNS and CDR2 as SASEGT. This CDR3 region has 14 residues.

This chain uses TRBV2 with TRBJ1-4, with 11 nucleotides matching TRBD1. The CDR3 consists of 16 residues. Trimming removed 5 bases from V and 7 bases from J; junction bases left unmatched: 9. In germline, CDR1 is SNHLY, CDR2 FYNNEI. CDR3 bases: TGTGCCAGCAGTCCCTTGGGCGGGACAGGGGGTGAAAAACTGTTTTTT. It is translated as CASSPLGGTGGEKLFF.

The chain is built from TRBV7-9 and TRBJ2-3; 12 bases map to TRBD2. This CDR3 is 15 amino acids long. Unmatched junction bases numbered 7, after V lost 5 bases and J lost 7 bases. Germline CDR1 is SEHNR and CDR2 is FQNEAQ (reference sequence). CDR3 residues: CASSPGLAGTNTQYF. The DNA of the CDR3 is TGTGCCAGCAGCCCAGGACTAGCGGGGACAAATACGCAGTATTTT.

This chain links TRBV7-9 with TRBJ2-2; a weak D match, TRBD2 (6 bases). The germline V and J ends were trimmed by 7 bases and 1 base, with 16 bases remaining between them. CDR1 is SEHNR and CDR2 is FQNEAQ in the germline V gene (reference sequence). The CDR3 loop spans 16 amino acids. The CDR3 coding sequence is TGTGCCAGCATGGAACTCCGGGACTGGAACACCGGGGAGCTGTTTTTT. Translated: CASMELRDWNTGELFF. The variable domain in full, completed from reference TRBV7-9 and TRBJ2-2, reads DTGVSQNPRHKITKRGQNVTFRCDPISEHNRLYWYRQTLGQGPEFLTYFQNEAQLEKSRLLSDRFSAERPKGSFSTLEIQRTEQGDSAMYLCASMELRDWNTGELFFGEGSRLTVL.

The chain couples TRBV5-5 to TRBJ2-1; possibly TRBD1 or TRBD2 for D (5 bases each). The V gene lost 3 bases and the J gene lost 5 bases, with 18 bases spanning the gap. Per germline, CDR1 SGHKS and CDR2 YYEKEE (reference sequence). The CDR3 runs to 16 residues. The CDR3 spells CASSSSGRGTHNEQFF. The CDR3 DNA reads TGTGCCAGCAGCTCCTCCGGCCGGGGCACGCACAATGAGCAGTTCTTC.

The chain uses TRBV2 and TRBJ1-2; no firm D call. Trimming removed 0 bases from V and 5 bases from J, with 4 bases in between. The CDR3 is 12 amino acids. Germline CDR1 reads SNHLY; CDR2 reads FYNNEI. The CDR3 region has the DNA TGTGCCAGCAGTGAAGCGGGGTATGGCTACACCTTC. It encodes CASSEAGYGYTF.

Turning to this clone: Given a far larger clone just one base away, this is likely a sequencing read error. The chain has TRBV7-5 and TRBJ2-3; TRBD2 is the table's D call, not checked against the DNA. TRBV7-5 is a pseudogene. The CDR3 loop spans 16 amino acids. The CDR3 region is CARSLAPERVPDTQYF. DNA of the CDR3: TGTGCCAGAAGCTTGGCTCCGGAGCGGGTCCCAGATACGCAGTATTTT.